The 23 T cell receptor beta chains below were found in one sample sequenced in a study of Graves' ophthalmopathy and Graves' hyperthyroidism. Amplification from RNA transcripts yielded the TCR beta CDR3 regions. First-round RT-PCR employed HTBI primers, with a second-round multiplex PCR after it. TCRdb analysed the multiplex PCR reads with MiXCR anew, one entry per CDR3 protein. In the table there are 580,000 or so distinct CDR3 sequences, 35% to 40% of which are singletons. The sequenced sample consisted of peripheral blood or thyroid tissue (not recorded which). The receptor source for this set is an adult man with Graves' hyperthyroidism.

The gene calls are TRBV25-1 and TRBJ2-2, with TRBD2 matching 7 bases. Germline assignment: CDR1 MGHDK and CDR2 SYGVNS. CDR3 size: 13 residues. V was pared by 6 bases and J by 6 bases, with 4 bases of the junction left unmatched. The CDR3 region is CASRGRGPGELFF. In nucleotides, the CDR3 is TGTGCCAGCAGAGGGAGGGGACCCGGGGAGCTGTTTTTT.

V gene TRBV29-1 combines with J gene TRBJ2-7; 10 bases fit TRBD2. Judging by the DNA end, TRBJ2-1 fits better; the J call may be wrong. The CDR3 sequence is 18 residues long. Germline CDR1 SQVTM, CDR2 ANQGSEA. The CDR3 DNA sequence: TGCAGCGTTGAGGGCCTAGCGGGAGAACACGGTTCCTACAATGAGCAGTTCTTC. It is translated as CSVEGLAGEHGSYNEQFF.

V usage is TRBV28 and J usage is TRBJ1-1; weak D call: TRBD1 (5 bases). Trimming shortened V by 6 bases and J by 2 bases, and 16 bases separated the two germline ends. Per germline, CDR1 MDHEN and CDR2 SYDVKM. The CDR3 is 15 residues long. The CDR3 loop is CASSQSGRANTEAFF. The CDR3 nucleotides read TGTGCCAGCAGCCAATCGGGACGAGCCAACACTGAAGCTTTCTTT.

This clonotype was detected only a few times. The chain carries TRBV7-9 and TRBJ2-3; D gene ambiguous. Trimming removed 5 bases from V and 3 bases from J, with 9 bases in between. This CDR3 comprises 13 residues. CDR1 and CDR2 (germline): SEHNR, FQNEAQ (reference sequence). CDR3 DNA: TGTGCCAGCAGCGACCTTCGAACAGATACGCAGTATTTT. This translates into CASSDLRTDTQYF.

This clonotype was seen many times. V is TRBV19 and J is TRBJ1-2; D is ambiguous. Trimming took off 6 bases at V and 4 bases at J, with 15 bases between the two ends. Germline CDR1 and CDR2: LNHDA and SQIVND (reference sequence). The CDR3 has 14 amino acids. The CDR3 sequence: CASRARGPPYGYTF. The CDR3 nucleotides read TGTGCCAGTAGGGCGAGAGGTCCTCCCTATGGCTACACCTTC.

This clonotype occurred many times. This chain uses TRBV9 with TRBJ1-2; D is ambiguous. Between the trimmed V and J ends, which lost 0 bases and 7 bases, there was a span of 19 bases. CDR1 is SGDLS, CDR2 YYNGEE, per germline. The CDR3 is 16 residues long. The CDR3 reads CASSVESKVVRTGYTF. Written as DNA, the CDR3 is TGTGCCAGCAGCGTAGAGTCAAAAGTCGTGCGAACTGGCTACACCTTC.

The chain employs TRBV12-3 or TRBV12-4 and TRBJ2-7; D is unclear. V was shortened by 5 bases and J by 0 bases, with 17 bases between the two germline ends. The CDR3 runs 16 residues. The DNA of the CDR3 is TGTGCCAGCAGTCCCGGAGCTAGGAGCCTCTCCTACGAGCAGTACTTC. Encoded protein: CASSPGARSLSYEQYF.

This clonotype was seen ten or more times. V gene TRBV28 combines with J gene TRBJ2-5; D possibly corresponds to TRBD1 (5 bases). The CDR3 runs to 15 residues. Deletions cut 7 bases from V and 4 bases from J, with 19 bases between. Germline V gene lookup returns CDR1 MDHEN and CDR2 SYDVKM. CDR3 loop: CASNLFGDRGETQYF. The CDR3 DNA is TGTGCCAGCAACCTTTTCGGTGACAGAGGAGAGACCCAGTACTTC.

The rearrangement links TRBV7-2 to TRBJ2-7; 10 bases are a match to TRBD2. This CDR3 contains 15 residues. CDR1 and CDR2 (germline): SGHTA, FQGNSA. Trimming took 5 bases from V and 4 from J; bases not matched to a gene: 8. The CDR3 protein is CASSPSGRAQYEQYF. The CDR3 DNA is TGTGCCAGCAGCCCAAGCGGGAGGGCCCAGTACGAGCAGTACTTC.

As to this clonotype: Being one base from a much bigger clone, this may be a read error. The J gene is TRBJ2-7, the V gene TRBV6-6, with 7 bases aligning to TRBD2. This CDR3 comprises 15 residues. Germline V gives CDR1 MNHNY, CDR2 SVGAGI (reference sequence). The CDR3, as DNA: TGTGCCAGCAGTTACGGCGGGGGTCTCGATTACGAGCGGTACTTC. Protein: CASSYGGGLDYERYF.

This clonotype was observed many times. CDR3: CASSFGGTNTGELFF. CDR3 coding DNA: TGTGCCAGCAGCTTTGGGGGGACGAACACCGGGGAGCTGTTTTTT. The V gene is TRBV7-9, the J gene TRBJ2-2; a weak D match, TRBD2 (6 bases). The CDR3 extends over 15 amino acids. Trimming removed 3 bases from V and 0 bases from J, with 8 bases in between. Germline assignment: CDR1 SEHNR and CDR2 FQNEAQ (reference sequence). Full variable domain (outside the CDR3, taken from reference TRBV7-9 and TRBJ2-2): DTGVSQNPRHKITKRGQNVTFRCDPISEHNRLYWYRQTLGQGPEFLTYFQNEAQLEKSRLLSDRFSAERPKGSFSTLEIQRTEQGDSAMYLCASSFGGTNTGELFFGEGSRLTVL.

The V and J genes are TRBV24-1 and TRBJ2-7; 12 positions agree with TRBD2. The DNA matches TRBJ2-1 better at its end, which makes the J call doubtful. Per germline, CDR1 KGHDR and CDR2 SFDVKD. CDR3 length: 16 amino acids. The DNA of the CDR3 is TGTGCCACCAGTGACGAGGCTAGCGGGAGGGCGAATGAGCAGTTCTTC. Protein product: CATSDEASGRANEQFF.

The table lists this clonotype with many counts. This may be a read error: a much more frequent sequence differs by one nucleotide. The rearrangement links TRBV7-9 to TRBJ2-2; D unclear. This CDR3 is built from 13 residues. Trimming removed 3 bases from V and 2 bases from J, with 4 bases in between. Germline CDR1 is SEHNR and CDR2 is FQNEAQ (reference sequence). CDR3 nucleotides: TGTGCCAGCAGCTTCTATAACACCGGGGAGCTGTTTTTT. Translated, it gives CASSFYNTGELFF.

The chain carries TRBV2 and TRBJ2-1; a weak D match, TRBD2 (6 bases). Trimming took 7 bases from V and 4 from J, leaving 11 bases between them. The CDR3 has 13 residues. Germline loops: CDR1 SNHLY, CDR2 FYNNEI. The DNA of the CDR3 is TGTGCCAGCACGACGGGAGAGTACAATGAGCAGTTCTTC. It translates to CASTTGEYNEQFF. Complete variable domain (other parts from reference TRBV2 and TRBJ2-1): EPEVTQTPSHQVTQMGQEVILRCVPISNHLYFYWYRQILGQKVEFLVSFYNNEISEKSEIFDDQFSVERPDGSNFTLKIRSTKLEDSAMYFCASTTGEYNEQFFGPGTRLTVL.

The rearrangement joins TRBV7-9 to TRBJ2-5; TRBD1 matches at 11 bases. This CDR3 is built from 16 residues. Germline V CDR1 and CDR2: SEHNR, FQNEAQ (reference sequence). After removal of 3 bases from V and 5 bases from J, the junction contained 8 bases not matched to a gene. The CDR3: CASSFRDRGESETQYF. CDR3 sequence (DNA): TGTGCCAGCAGCTTCCGGGACAGGGGGGAGTCGGAGACCCAGTACTTC. Variable domain in full (rest from reference TRBV7-9 and TRBJ2-5): DTGVSQNPRHKITKRGQNVTFRCDPISEHNRLYWYRQTLGQGPEFLTYFQNEAQLEKSRLLSDRFSAERPKGSFSTLEIQRTEQGDSAMYLCASSFRDRGESETQYFGPGTRLLVL.

This clonotype was recorded a few times. The chain links TRBV18 to TRBJ1-2; D uncertain. V was shortened by 2 bases and J by 4 bases, with 14 bases between the two germline ends. Per germline, CDR1 KGHSH and CDR2 LQKENI. This CDR3 comprises 15 residues. CDR3 nucleotide sequence: TGTGCCAGCTCACCAGGAACAGCCGATCTCTATGGCTACACCTTC. Its protein product is CASSPGTADLYGYTF.

A word on this clonotype: The final CDR3 position lacks the conserved phenylalanine or tryptophan, pointing to a likely read error. The chain combines TRBV10-3 with TRBJ2-7; TRBD2 agrees at 12 bases. The CDR3 sequence is 18 residues long. Germline assignment: CDR1 ENHRY and CDR2 SYGVKD. CDR3 amino acids: CASSPRRSSLAGGHEQYL. The CDR3, as DNA: TGTGCCAGCAGTCCCCGCCGCTCCTCACTAGCGGGAGGCCACGAGCAGTACCTC.

Only one count was recorded for this clonotype. One base away lies a much larger clone, so this may be a sequencing read error. The rearrangement joins TRBV7-9 to TRBJ1-4, with D possibly TRBD1 on 5 matching bases. The germline gives CDR1 SEHNR, CDR2 FQNEAQ (reference sequence). This CDR3 has 15 residues. The CDR3 loop is CASSQDGFGGGKLVF. The DNA for the CDR3 is TGTGCCAGCAGCCAAGATGGATTCGGGGGAGGGAAACTGGTTTTT. The full variable domain, completed using reference TRBV7-9 and TRBJ1-4, is DTGVSQNPRHKITKRGQNVTFRCDPISEHNRLYWYRQTLGQGPEFLTYFQNEAQLEKSRLLSDRFSAERPKGSFSTLEIQRTEQGDSAMYLCASSQDGFGGGKLVFGSGTQLSVL.

The chain carries TRBV7-9 and TRBJ1-4; 10 nucleotides align to TRBD1. Germline V gene lookup returns CDR1 SEHNR and CDR2 FQNEAQ (reference sequence). Trimming cost V 5 bases and J 2 bases; bases outside gene matches: 14. This CDR3 is 19 amino acids long. CDR3 nucleotide sequence: TGTGCCAGCAGCCAAGAGGGGACAGGGGCCCCATCCACTAATGAAAAACTGTTTTTT. It encodes CASSQEGTGAPSTNEKLFF.

This clonotype was recorded at least ten times. The rearrangement joins TRBV20-1 to TRBJ1-1; D not certain. Per germline, CDR1 DFQATT and CDR2 SNEGSKA (reference sequence). Trimming removed 3 bases from V and 4 bases from J, with 18 bases in between. The CDR3 extends over 15 amino acids. The CDR3 nucleotides read TGCAGTGCTAGGGAACTCGGATCTGGTGGCACTGAAGCTTTCTTT. Translating it yields CSARELGSGGTEAFF.

This clonotype has at least ten counts. V is TRBV7-3 and J is TRBJ2-7, with 10 bases aligning to TRBD2. The CDR3 has 15 residues. With 5 bases clipped from V and 3 bases from J, the junction kept 7 bases outside the gene matches. CDR1 is SGHTA and CDR2 is FQGTGA in the germline V gene. CDR3 nucleotide sequence: TGTGCCAGCAGCCCCCGACTAGCGGGCATCTACGAGCAGTACTTC. Its protein product is CASSPRLAGIYEQYF.

The sample holds many counts of this clonotype. The V call is TRBV5-8, the J call TRBJ1-1; tentative D call: TRBD1 (5 bases). V lost 4 bases to trimming and J lost 12 bases, with 19 bases between them. CDR3 size: 13 residues. Germline assignment: CDR1 SGHTS and CDR2 YDEGEE. This CDR3 reads CASSGAAGNVPFF. The CDR3 nucleotides are TGTGCCAGCAGCGGGGCGGCGGGGAATGTTCCTTTCTTT.

Ten or more counts support this clonotype. The V and J genes are TRBV20-1 and TRBJ2-5; TRBD1 matches 9 bases. CDR3 length equals 13 residues. CDR1 DFQATT and CDR2 SNEGSKA come from the germline V gene (reference sequence). Losses at the gene ends were 5 bases for V and 4 bases for J; bases not matched to a gene: 5. The CDR3 DNA is TGCAGTGCTCCCGACAGGGGGGCAGAGACCCAGTACTTC. Amino acids: CSAPDRGAETQYF.